The 31 T cell receptor beta chains below come from one sample, sequenced in a study of chemoradiotherapy in HPV16-positive cancers. Sequencing used immunoSEQ multiplex PCR; TCRdb keeps in-frame clones, though not all of them. The data show some 34,000 clones, 92% seen once. This sample comprised blood, obtained from a patient who underwent chemoradiotherapy. Receptors originate from a human donor with HPV-associated anogenital cancer.

The chain joins TRBV10-2 to TRBJ2-5; D possibly corresponds to TRBD2 (6 bases). Trimming removed 0 bases from V and 9 bases from J, with 14 bases in between. CDR3 size: 14 residues. Germline CDR1 reads WSHSY; CDR2 reads SAAADI. CDR3 sequence reads: CASSESRDLGAQYF. In DNA, the CDR3 is TGCGCCAGCAGTGAGTCAAGGGACTTGGGGGCCCAGTACTTC.

The chain joins TRBV5-6 to TRBJ2-7, with 10 bases identical to TRBD1. This CDR3 region has 15 residues. The junction had 5 bases not matched to a gene; V was cut back by 4 bases and J by 1 base. Germline values: CDR1 SGHDT, CDR2 YYEEEE. CDR3 sequence reads: CASSGRDRGSYEQYF. The DNA of the CDR3 is TGTGCCAGCAGCGGGAGGGACAGGGGTTCCTACGAGCAGTACTTC. The full variable domain, with the rest looked up from reference TRBV5-6 and TRBJ2-7, is DAGVTQSPTHLIKTRGQQVTLRCSPKSGHDTVSWYQQALGQGPQFIFQYYEEEERQRGNFPDRFSGHQFPNYSSELNVNALLLGDSALYLCASSGRDRGSYEQYFGPGTRLTVT.

This clone was seen just once. V and J are TRBV6-5 and TRBJ1-1, with 8 bases that match TRBD1. Germline V lookup: CDR1 MNHEY, CDR2 SVGAGI. The junction had 6 bases not matched to a gene; V was cut back by 0 bases and J by 3 bases. This CDR3 is built from 16 residues. CDR3 in amino acids: CASSYSHFRGHTEAFF. The CDR3 DNA reads TGTGCCAGCAGTTACTCCCATTTCAGGGGGCACACTGAAGCTTTCTTT.

The V call is TRBV6-5, the J call TRBJ1-5; 9 positions agree with TRBD1. The germline V gene has CDR1 MNHEY and CDR2 SVGAGI. The CDR3 loop spans 15 amino acids. J was trimmed by 3 bases and V by 6 bases; bases with no gene match: 6. DNA of the CDR3: TGTGCCAGCAGGGCGGACAGGGGAAACAATCAGCCCCAGCATTTT. It encodes CASRADRGNNQPQHF.

The chain couples TRBV19 to TRBJ1-1; 10 nucleotides line up with TRBD1. The V and J ends lost 1 base and 7 bases, in that order; junction bases with no gene match: 6. The CDR3 loop spans 15 amino acids. From germline, CDR1 is LNHDA and CDR2 SQIVND (reference sequence). Written as DNA, the CDR3 is TGTGCCAGTAGTATAGCGGACAGGGGGGGTGATGAAGCTTTCTTT. Translated: CASSIADRGGDEAFF.

The rearrangement uses TRBV7-2 and TRBJ2-6; D is unclear. V lost 1 base, J lost 0 bases, and 13 bases lay in between. CDR3 length: 18 residues. Germline assignment: CDR1 SGHTA and CDR2 FQGNSA. CDR3 protein: CASSLGASSSSGANVLTF. The CDR3 DNA is TGTGCCAGCAGCTTAGGGGCGTCAAGTAGCTCTGGGGCCAACGTCCTGACTTTC.

The chain links TRBV11-3 to TRBJ1-1; tentatively, D is TRBD1 (6 bases). Germline V gene data show CDR1 as SGHNT and CDR2 as YENEEA. The ends were cut back, 0 bases at V and 4 bases at J, with 9 bases in the middle. CDR3 length equals 14 residues. The CDR3 region has the DNA TGTGCCAGCAGCTTAGATGGGGGCGTCACTGAAGCTTTCTTT. Residues: CASSLDGGVTEAFF.

This clone was seen a single time. The chain is built from TRBV5-1 and TRBJ1-2; tentatively, D is TRBD1 (6 bases). The length of the CDR3 is 14 residues. Per the germline V gene, CDR1 is SGHRS and CDR2 is YFSETQ. V lost 4 bases and J 6 bases, leaving 16 bases between the germline ends. CDR3 sequence: CASSPGGGGDGYTF. In DNA, the CDR3 is TGCGCCAGCAGCCCGGGGGGGGGCGGAGATGGCTACACCTTC. The whole variable domain, remainder taken from reference TRBV5-1 and TRBJ1-2, is KAGVTQTPRYLIKTRGQQVTLSCSPISGHRSVSWYQQTPGQGLQFLFEYFSETQRNKGNFPGRFSGRQFSNSRSEMNVSTLELGDSALYLCASSPGGGGDGYTFGSGTRLTVV.

On this clone itself: The junction and the germline gene differ at one end; a read error may be behind it. V gene TRBV5-1 combines with J gene TRBJ1-3; D not resolved. Germline assignment: CDR1 SGHRS and CDR2 YFSETQ. The CDR3 extends over 13 amino acids. Written as DNA, the CDR3 is TGCGCCAGCAGCGAGAACTCTGGAAACACCATGTATTTT. Protein sequence: CASSENSGNTMYF.

The chain has TRBV6-5 and TRBJ1-2, with D possibly TRBD1 on 6 matching bases. V lost 10 bases to trimming and J lost 2 bases, with 14 bases between them. Germline V CDR1 and CDR2: MNHEY, SVGAGI. The CDR3 is 13 residues long. CDR3 nucleotides: TGTGCCACCTACCAAACAGGGAACTATGGCTACACCTTC. Protein product: CATYQTGNYGYTF.

The chain recombines TRBV30 with TRBJ2-2; no definite D call. The CDR3 consists of 14 residues. Germline V CDR1 and CDR2: GTSNPN, SVGIG (reference sequence). CDR3 coding DNA: TGTGCGCATGGAATAGGGATGAACACCGGGGAGCTGTTTTTT. It is translated as CAHGIGMNTGELFF. The complete variable domain, with remaining parts taken from reference TRBV30 and TRBJ2-2, reads SQTIHQWPATLVQPVGSPLSLECTVEGTSNPNLYWYRQAAGRGLQLLFYSVGIGQISSEVPQNLSASRPQDRQFILSSKKLLLSDSGFYLCAHGIGMNTGELFFGEGSRLTVL.

J is TRBJ1-1 and V is TRBV6-4; D unclear. The CDR3 totals 15 residues. Germline V gene data show CDR1 as MRHNA and CDR2 as SNTAGT. The V gene lost 0 bases and the J gene lost 1 base, with 9 bases spanning the gap. CDR3 in DNA: TGTGCCAGCAGTGACTCACCTGGGCAGAACACTGAAGCTTTCTTT. It translates to CASSDSPGQNTEAFF.

The gene calls are TRBV30 and TRBJ2-1, with D unclear. This CDR3 region has 15 residues. CDR1 is GTSNPN, CDR2 SVGIG, per germline (reference sequence). Trimming removed 0 bases at V and 7 bases at J, with 16 bases between. CDR3 sequence reads: CAWSVRVGFANEQFF. CDR3 nucleotides: TGTGCCTGGAGTGTACGAGTAGGATTTGCGAATGAGCAGTTCTTC. Variable domain in full (rest from reference TRBV30 and TRBJ2-1): SQTIHQWPATLVQPVGSPLSLECTVEGTSNPNLYWYRQAAGRGLQLLFYSVGIGQISSEVPQNLSASRPQDRQFILSSKKLLLSDSGFYLCAWSVRVGFANEQFFGPGTRLTVL.

The chain is built from TRBV19 and TRBJ1-1; the D gene is possibly TRBD1 (6 bases). The CDR3 is 12 residues long. Germline V CDR1 and CDR2: LNHDA, SQIVND (reference sequence). Trimming left V 4 bases short and J 11 bases short, with 14 bases between. CDR3 nucleotides: TGTGCCAGTAGTACTTTCGGGGGCACGGCTTTCTTT. Translation gives CASSTFGGTAFF. The whole variable domain, filled in from reference TRBV19 and TRBJ1-1, reads DGGITQSPKYLFRKEGQNVTLSCEQNLNHDAMYWYRQDPGQGLRLIYYSQIVNDFQKGDIAEGYSVSREKKESFPLTVTSAQKNPTAFYLCASSTFGGTAFFGQGTRLTVV.

The chain recombines TRBV11-2 with TRBJ2-7, with TRBD2 matching 8 bases. This CDR3 contains 15 residues. Germline assignment: CDR1 SGHAT and CDR2 FQNNGV. The V and J ends lost 6 bases and 1 base, in that order; junction bases with no gene match: 8. The CDR3 region is CASRPLAGLSYEQYF. The CDR3 DNA reads TGTGCCAGCAGACCCCTAGCGGGCCTGTCCTACGAGCAGTACTTC.

Points on this clone: The same CDR3 also results from other DNA sequences found in this sample. This sequence joins TRBV4-1 and TRBJ2-1; D gene uncertain. The CDR3 spans 15 residues. Germline values: CDR1 MGHRA, CDR2 YSYEKL. V lost 1 base to trimming and J lost 7 bases, with 14 bases between them. The DNA of the CDR3 is TGCGCCAGCAGCCAAGTTCGGTTAGCCCTAAATGAGCAGTTCTTC. It encodes CASSQVRLALNEQFF.

This rearrangement joins TRBV6-5 to TRBJ1-1; D is undetermined. From germline, CDR1 is MNHEY and CDR2 SVGAGI. This CDR3 is built from 16 residues. Trimming removed 2 bases from V and 1 base from J, with 14 bases in between. The CDR3 reads CASSYRESGGNTEAFF. As DNA, the CDR3 is TGTGCCAGCAGTTACCGGGAATCTGGTGGGAACACTGAAGCTTTCTTT.

The chain is built from TRBV5-1 and TRBJ2-7; the match to TRBD2 covers 9 bases. This CDR3 has 15 residues. Trimming took 3 bases from V and 3 from J; bases not matched to a gene: 7. Germline lookup yields CDR1 SGHRS and CDR2 YFSETQ. CDR3 DNA sequence: TGCGCCAGCAGCTCCCGTAGCGGGGGTCGCTACGAGCAGTACTTC. Encoded protein: CASSSRSGGRYEQYF. The complete variable domain, with remaining parts taken from reference TRBV5-1 and TRBJ2-7, reads KAGVTQTPRYLIKTRGQQVTLSCSPISGHRSVSWYQQTPGQGLQFLFEYFSETQRNKGNFPGRFSGRQFSNSRSEMNVSTLELGDSALYLCASSSRSGGRYEQYFGPGTRLTVT.

In DNA, the CDR3 is TGTGCCAGCTCGGCGGGACAGAGTCTCTCCTACGAGCAGTACTTC. Translated: CASSAGQSLSYEQYF. The rearrangement links TRBV18 to TRBJ2-7, with TRBD1 as a possible D gene (7 bases). The V end lost 6 bases, the J end lost 0 bases, and 15 bases lay between the germline ends. The CDR3 totals 15 residues. Germline V gene sequence: CDR1 KGHSH, CDR2 LQKENI.

This chain uses TRBV9 with TRBJ1-2; D is undetermined. V was cut by 0 bases and J by 5 bases, with 20 bases left in between. This CDR3 region has 17 residues. Germline V gene data show CDR1 as SGDLS and CDR2 as YYNGEE. This chain's CDR3 is CASSVVATDPSRYGYTF. The CDR3 nucleotides are TGTGCCAGCAGCGTAGTTGCAACGGATCCCTCGAGGTATGGCTACACCTTC.

The gene calls are TRBV4-1 and TRBJ2-2, with TRBD2 matching 7 bases. The V segment lost 4 bases and the J segment 0 bases; nucleotides outside the gene matches: 11. The germline CDR1 and CDR2 sequences are MGHRA and YSYEKL. The CDR3 runs to 18 residues. This chain's CDR3 is CASSREGHGTANTGELFF. The CDR3 DNA follows: TGCGCCAGCAGCCGGGAGGGTCACGGGACCGCGAACACCGGGGAGCTGTTTTTT.

The chain couples TRBV15 to TRBJ2-1, with no clear D. V lost 2 bases, J lost 6 bases, and 17 bases lay in between. CDR1 LNHNV and CDR2 YYDKDF come from the germline V gene (reference sequence). The CDR3 runs 16 residues. The CDR3 DNA sequence: TGTGCCACCAGCAGAAAGGTCTCGACCTCTGTCAATGAGCAGTTCTTC. Amino acids: CATSRKVSTSVNEQFF.

The genes are TRBV12-5 and TRBJ2-7; D is ambiguous. In germline, CDR1 is LGHNT, CDR2 FRNRAP. V lost 3 bases and J lost 2, with 23 bases in between. CDR3 length: 18 amino acids. The CDR3 protein is CASGFFQLDMVTTYEQYF. The DNA for the CDR3 is TGTGCTAGTGGTTTTTTCCAGCTTGACATGGTTACTACCTACGAGCAGTACTTC.

The chain recombines TRBV5-1 with TRBJ2-3; 7 bases line up with TRBD2. The V segment lost 0 bases and the J segment 5 bases; nucleotides outside the gene matches: 9. Germline CDR1 SGHRS, CDR2 YFSETQ. CDR3 length: 16 amino acids. The CDR3 DNA reads as TGCGCCAGCAGCTTGGCGAACCTACGGGGGGAAGATACGCAGTATTTT. Its translation: CASSLANLRGEDTQYF.

The rearrangement uses TRBV5-1 and TRBJ1-2; TRBD1 matches 9 bases. This CDR3 region has 19 residues. Trimming at V came to 4 bases and at J to 0 bases, leaving 16 bases not matched to a gene. CDR1 is SGHRS and CDR2 is YFSETQ in the germline V gene. The CDR3 DNA is TGCGCCAGCAGCCCAGTCCCGGGACAGGGAGGGGGGCCTAACTATGGCTACACCTTC. This sequence encodes CASSPVPGQGGGPNYGYTF. Full variable domain (missing parts from reference TRBV5-1 and TRBJ1-2): KAGVTQTPRYLIKTRGQQVTLSCSPISGHRSVSWYQQTPGQGLQFLFEYFSETQRNKGNFPGRFSGRQFSNSRSEMNVSTLELGDSALYLCASSPVPGQGGGPNYGYTFGSGTRLTVV.

This chain joins TRBV7-9 and TRBJ1-2, with TRBD1 as a possible D gene (5 bases). The V and J ends lost 1 base and 5 bases respectively, with 17 bases between them. The germline V gene encodes CDR1 SEHNR and CDR2 FQNEAQ (reference sequence). CDR3 length: 16 amino acids. CDR3: CASSLGGVRGNYGYTF. As DNA, the CDR3 is TGTGCCAGCAGCTTAGGGGGGGTCCGGGGGAATTATGGCTACACCTTC. Looking up the rest from reference TRBV7-9 and TRBJ1-2 gives the full variable domain: DTGVSQNPRHKITKRGQNVTFRCDPISEHNRLYWYRQTLGQGPEFLTYFQNEAQLEKSRLLSDRFSAERPKGSFSTLEIQRTEQGDSAMYLCASSLGGVRGNYGYTFGSGTRLTVV.

The rearrangement joins TRBV7-2 to TRBJ1-5, with D tentatively TRBD1 (5 bases). Trimming removed 5 bases from V and 9 bases from J, with 20 bases in between. The CDR3 extends over 15 amino acids. Germline loops: CDR1 SGHTA, CDR2 FQGNSA. In DNA, the CDR3 is TGTGCCAGCAGCACCTCTGGGGGGAGGGGAGCGCCCCAGCATTTT. As protein: CASSTSGGRGAPQHF. Supplemented by reference TRBV7-2 and TRBJ1-5, the full variable domain reads GAGVSQSPSNKVTEKGKDVELRCDPISGHTALYWYRQSLGQGLEFLIYFQGNSAPDKSGLPSDRFSAERTGGSVSTLTIQRTQQEDSAVYLCASSTSGGRGAPQHFGDGTRLSIL.

The rearrangement joins TRBV19 to TRBJ1-2; 10 bases line up with TRBD1. The CDR3 is 15 residues long. CDR1 LNHDA and CDR2 SQIVND come from the germline V gene (reference sequence). V was pared by 4 bases and J by 1 base, with 3 bases of the junction left unmatched. This CDR3 reads CASSTTGGNNYGYTF. CDR3 nucleotides: TGTGCCAGTAGTACGACAGGGGGCAATAACTATGGCTACACCTTC. Filled out from reference TRBV19 and TRBJ1-2, the complete variable domain reads DGGITQSPKYLFRKEGQNVTLSCEQNLNHDAMYWYRQDPGQGLRLIYYSQIVNDFQKGDIAEGYSVSREKKESFPLTVTSAQKNPTAFYLCASSTTGGNNYGYTFGSGTRLTVV.

This clone was detected a few times. The chain links TRBV6-6 to TRBJ1-4; the D is unclear. Germline CDR1 reads MNHNY; CDR2 reads SVGAGI (reference sequence). CDR3 length: 13 amino acids. Trimming took 6 bases from V and 8 from J, leaving 13 bases between them. The CDR3 sequence is CASSRTPKEKLFF. CDR3 nucleotide sequence: TGTGCCAGCAGCCGTACGCCGAAGGAAAAACTGTTTTTT.

V is TRBV2 and J is TRBJ2-7; a weak D match, TRBD1 (5 bases). The CDR3 spans 13 residues. Looked up from germline, CDR1 is SNHLY and CDR2 is FYNNEI. V gave up 11 bases and J gave up 1 base, with 15 bases separating them. The CDR3 protein is CAGAGQTSYEQYF. CDR3 DNA: TGTGCCGGAGCCGGACAAACGTCCTACGAGCAGTACTTC.

The V gene is TRBV11-2, the J gene TRBJ2-3, with TRBD2 matching over 10 bases. The ends lost 1 base at V and 7 bases at J; junction bases unmatched: 8. The CDR3 sequence is 16 residues long. CDR1 is SGHAT and CDR2 is FQNNGV in the germline V gene. The CDR3 DNA reads TGTGCCAGCAGCTTAGGTAGAAGCGGGGGGGCAAATACGCAGTATTTT. Its protein is CASSLGRSGGANTQYF. The full variable domain, in which reference TRBV11-2 and TRBJ2-3 provide the parts outside the CDR3, is EAGVAQSPRYKIIEKRQSVAFWCNPISGHATLYWYQQILGQGPKLLIQFQNNGVVDDSQLPKDRFSAERLKGVDSTLKIQPAKLEDSAVYLCASSLGRSGGANTQYFGPGTRLTVL.